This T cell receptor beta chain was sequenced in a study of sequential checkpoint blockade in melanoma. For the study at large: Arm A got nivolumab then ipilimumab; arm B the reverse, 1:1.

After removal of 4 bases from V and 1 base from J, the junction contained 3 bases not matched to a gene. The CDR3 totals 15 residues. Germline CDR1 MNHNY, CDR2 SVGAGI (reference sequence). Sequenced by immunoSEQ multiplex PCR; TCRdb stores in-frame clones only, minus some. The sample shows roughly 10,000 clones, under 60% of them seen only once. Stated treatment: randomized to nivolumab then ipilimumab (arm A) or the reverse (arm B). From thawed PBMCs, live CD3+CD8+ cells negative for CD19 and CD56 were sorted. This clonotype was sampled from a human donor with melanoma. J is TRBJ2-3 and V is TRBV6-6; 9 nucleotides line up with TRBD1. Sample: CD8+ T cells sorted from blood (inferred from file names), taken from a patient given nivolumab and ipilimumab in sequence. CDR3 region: CASSFTGGGTDTQYF. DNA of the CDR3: TGTGCCAGCAGTTTCACAGGGGGCGGCACAGATACGCAGTATTTT.